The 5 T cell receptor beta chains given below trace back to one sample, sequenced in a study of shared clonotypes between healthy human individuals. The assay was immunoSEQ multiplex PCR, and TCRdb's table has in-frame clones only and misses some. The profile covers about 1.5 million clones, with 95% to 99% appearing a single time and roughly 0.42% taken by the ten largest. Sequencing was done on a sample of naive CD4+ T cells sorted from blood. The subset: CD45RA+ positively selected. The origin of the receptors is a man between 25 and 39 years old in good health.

In DNA form, the CDR3 reads TGTGCCAGCAGCTTACAGGGTCTGAGGGCCAACGTCCTGACTTTC. Translating gives CASSLQGLRANVLTF. This chain connects TRBV7-9 to TRBJ2-6; D is possibly TRBD1 (5 bases). The CDR3 loop spans 15 amino acids. Trimming left V 2 bases short and J 5 bases short, with 10 bases between. Germline CDR1 is SEHNR and CDR2 is FQNEAQ (reference sequence). Full variable domain (missing parts from reference TRBV7-9 and TRBJ2-6): DTGVSQNPRHKITKRGQNVTFRCDPISEHNRLYWYRQTLGQGPEFLTYFQNEAQLEKSRLLSDRFSAERPKGSFSTLEIQRTEQGDSAMYLCASSLQGLRANVLTFGAGSRLTVL.

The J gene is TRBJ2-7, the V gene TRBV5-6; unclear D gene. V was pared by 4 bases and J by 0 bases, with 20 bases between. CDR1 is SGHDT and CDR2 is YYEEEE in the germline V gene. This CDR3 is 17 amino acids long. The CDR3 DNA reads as TGTGCCAGCAGCAGGGTCGAGACTTGGAGTGGCTCCTACGAGCAGTACTTC. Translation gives CASSRVETWSGSYEQYF.

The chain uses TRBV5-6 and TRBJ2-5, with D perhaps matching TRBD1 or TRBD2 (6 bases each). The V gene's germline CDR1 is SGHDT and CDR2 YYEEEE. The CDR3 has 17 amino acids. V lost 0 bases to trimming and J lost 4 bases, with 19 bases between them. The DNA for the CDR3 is TGTGCCAGCAGCTTGGCTCGGGGGACCCTAGGGGGAGAGACCCAGTACTTC. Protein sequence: CASSLARGTLGGETQYF.

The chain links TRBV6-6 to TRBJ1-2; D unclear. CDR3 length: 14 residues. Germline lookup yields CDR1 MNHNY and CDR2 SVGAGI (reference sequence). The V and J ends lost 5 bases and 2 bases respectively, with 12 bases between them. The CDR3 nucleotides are TGTGCCAGCAGTAACCGGGAAGGGAACTATGGCTACACCTTC. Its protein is CASSNREGNYGYTF.

The CDR3 reads CASSSGTGYYEQYF. Here the CDR3 DNA reads TGTGCCAGCAGTTCCGGGACAGGGTACTACGAGCAGTACTTC. The chain recombines TRBV5-5 with TRBJ2-7, with 9 bases that match TRBD1. After removal of 5 bases from V and 3 bases from J, the junction contained 6 bases not matched to a gene. The CDR3 contains 14 residues. Germline V lookup: CDR1 SGHKS, CDR2 YYEKEE (reference sequence).